These 28 T cell receptor beta chains were all obtained from the same sample, sequenced in a study of cytomegalovirus exposure and HLA in healthy donors. The PCR was carried out with 60 Vbeta primers and 13 Jbeta primers. Profiled with immunoSEQ multiplex PCR; TCRdb holds only in-frame clones, not every one. This table has about 180,000 clones, 80% appearing once. The sequenced material came from PBMCs. These receptors were obtained from a man aged 35 to 55 in good health and CMV-seronegative.

Comments on this clone: The germline gene is not matched at one end of the junction; a read error may be the cause. The DNA of the CDR3 is TGTGCCGGCAGTGAAGCGCAAACAACAGGGGGTGGCGGGGAGCTGTTTTTT. As protein: CAGSEAQTTGGGGELFF. The rearrangement uses TRBV6-1 and TRBJ2-2; the match to TRBD1 covers 8 bases. Germline assignment: CDR1 MNHNS and CDR2 SASEGT. The CDR3 has 17 amino acids.

The J gene is TRBJ2-3, the V gene TRBV5-8, with D perhaps TRBD2 (5 bases). V lost 1 base and J lost 1, with 10 bases in between. This CDR3 spans 15 amino acids. Germline-derived CDR1 and CDR2 are SGHTS and YDEGEE. CDR3 loop: CASSLPGFGTDTQYF. Written as DNA, the CDR3 is TGTGCCAGCAGCTTGCCGGGATTCGGCACAGATACGCAGTATTTT.

This chain connects TRBV2 to TRBJ2-5; D perhaps matches TRBD2 (7 bases). The germline V gene encodes CDR1 SNHLY and CDR2 FYNNEI. This CDR3 has 13 amino acids. Trimming left V 4 bases short and J 9 bases short, with 15 bases between. The CDR3, as DNA: TGTGCCAGCAGTGTAGGCGGGGGCATGGCCCAGTACTTC. This sequence encodes CASSVGGGMAQYF.

This sequence joins TRBV28 and TRBJ2-4, with D hard to call. The CDR3 runs to 15 residues. Looked up from germline, CDR1 is MDHEN and CDR2 is SYDVKM. With 5 bases removed from V and 0 bases from J, the gap between germline ends came to 11 bases. The CDR3: CASSPPTVAKNIQYF. CDR3 coding DNA: TGTGCCAGCAGTCCTCCTACAGTAGCCAAAAACATTCAGTACTTC.

V usage is TRBV9 and J usage is TRBJ1-6; D may be TRBD1 (5 bases). CDR3 size: 12 residues. Trimming pared 5 bases from V and 10 bases from J, leaving 10 bases between. Germline lookup yields CDR1 SGDLS and CDR2 YYNGEE. CDR3 nucleotides: TGTGCCAGCAGTACCGACAGATCACCCCTCCACTTT. It translates to CASSTDRSPLHF.

The rearrangement uses TRBV25-1 and TRBJ1-1; 8 bases fit TRBD1. J gave up 3 bases and V 4 bases, and 4 bases lay outside the gene matches. The CDR3 is 14 residues long. Germline V gives CDR1 MGHDK, CDR2 SYGVNS. The CDR3, as DNA: TGTGCCAGCAGTGGGTGGACAGGGTACACTGAAGCTTTCTTT. Amino acids: CASSGWTGYTEAFF.

This chain connects TRBV25-1 to TRBJ2-3; 11 positions agree with TRBD2. CDR1 and CDR2 from the germline V gene are MGHDK and SYGVNS. V lost 1 base to trimming and J lost 4 bases; unmatched junction nucleotides: 7. The CDR3 spans 17 residues. The DNA of the CDR3 is TGTGCCAGCAGTGAATTAGGGGCTAGCGGGAGGTCAGATACGCAGTATTTT. As protein: CASSELGASGRSDTQYF.

V usage is TRBV2 and J usage is TRBJ1-1, with TRBD1 as a possible D gene (5 bases). V was shortened by 8 bases and J by 1 base, with 11 bases between the two germline ends. This CDR3 region has 13 residues. Germline CDR1 reads SNHLY; CDR2 reads FYNNEI. The CDR3: CASDSTSNTEAFF. The DNA of the CDR3 is TGTGCCAGCGACAGTACCTCGAACACTGAAGCTTTCTTT.

Comment on this clone: The same CDR3 is also encoded by other DNA sequences in this sample. The CDR3 here is CASSPDRGNTEAFF. The CDR3 DNA sequence: TGTGCCAGCTCACCCGACAGGGGGAACACTGAAGCTTTCTTT. The V gene is TRBV18, the J gene TRBJ1-1; 8 positions match TRBD1. The CDR3 has 14 amino acids. Unmatched junction bases numbered 1, after V lost 3 bases and J lost 1 base. Looked up from germline, CDR1 is KGHSH and CDR2 is LQKENI.

The chain recombines TRBV7-6 with TRBJ1-5; weak D call: TRBD1 (5 bases). Per the germline V gene, CDR1 is SGHVS and CDR2 is FNYEAQ. Deletions cut 1 base from V and 4 bases from J, with 5 bases between. The CDR3 runs to 13 residues. CDR3 in amino acids: CASSLDRNQPQHF. The CDR3 DNA reads as TGTGCCAGCAGCTTAGACAGGAATCAGCCCCAGCATTTT.

The chain uses TRBV19 and TRBJ1-2; D gene unclear. The V and J ends lost 3 bases and 2 bases respectively, with 10 bases between them. Germline V lookup: CDR1 LNHDA, CDR2 SQIVND (reference sequence). The CDR3 runs to 14 residues. CDR3 nucleotides: TGTGCCAGTAGTATGTGGGCCCGCAACTATGGCTACACCTTC. Protein sequence: CASSMWARNYGYTF.

The chain has TRBV5-6 and TRBJ2-3, with a tentative D call TRBD2 (5 bases). Between the trimmed V and J ends, which lost 0 bases and 4 bases, there was a span of 12 bases. The germline gives CDR1 SGHDT, CDR2 YYEEEE. The CDR3 runs to 15 residues. CDR3 in amino acids: CASSLGPAGADTQYF. The CDR3 nucleotides read TGTGCCAGCAGCTTGGGGCCGGCCGGGGCAGATACGCAGTATTTT.

The chain combines TRBV7-3 with TRBJ2-3; 9 nucleotides align to TRBD1. The CDR3 runs 14 residues. In germline, CDR1 is SGHTA, CDR2 FQGTGA. V lost 5 bases, J lost 1 base, and 1 base stayed unmatched. CDR3 coding DNA: TGTGCCAGCAGCCGGACAGGGGGCACAGATACGCAGTATTTT. Its protein product is CASSRTGGTDTQYF.

This chain joins TRBV19 and TRBJ2-1, with TRBD1 as a possible D gene (6 bases). CDR1 and CDR2 from the germline V gene are LNHDA and SQIVND (reference sequence). The V end lost 6 bases, the J end lost 12 bases, and 21 bases lay between the germline ends. CDR3 length equals 14 residues. CDR3 region: CASSRGRAGDGQFF. DNA of the CDR3: TGTGCCAGTAGCAGGGGCAGAGCTGGGGATGGGCAGTTCTTC.

The gene calls are TRBV19 and TRBJ1-1, with 8 nucleotides matching TRBD1. The germline V gene has CDR1 LNHDA and CDR2 SQIVND (reference sequence). This CDR3 region has 15 residues. J gave up 4 bases and V 8 bases, and 12 bases lay outside the gene matches. DNA for the CDR3: TGTGCCAGTCGCACGAGACAGGGGTTAGTCACTGAAGCTTTCTTT. Encoded protein: CASRTRQGLVTEAFF. The whole variable domain, filled in from reference TRBV19 and TRBJ1-1, reads DGGITQSPKYLFRKEGQNVTLSCEQNLNHDAMYWYRQDPGQGLRLIYYSQIVNDFQKGDIAEGYSVSREKKESFPLTVTSAQKNPTAFYLCASRTRQGLVTEAFFGQGTRLTVV.

The rearrangement joins TRBV15 to TRBJ1-2; 9 bases are shared with TRBD1. Trimming took 0 bases from V and 6 from J; bases not matched to a gene: 5. CDR1 is LNHNV, CDR2 YYDKDF, per germline (reference sequence). This CDR3 has 15 residues. The CDR3 bases are TGTGCCACCAGCAGAGACCGGGACAGGGTGGATGGCTACACCTTC. It is translated as CATSRDRDRVDGYTF.

The rearrangement joins TRBV5-4 to TRBJ2-5; 8 nucleotides align to TRBD1. The J call could be wrong; TRBJ2-7 is a better fit for the DNA end. Germline values: CDR1 SGHNT, CDR2 YYREEE (reference sequence). The CDR3 consists of 15 residues. CDR3 nucleotide sequence: TGTGCCAGCAGCCCCGGGACAGGAACTAACTACGAGCAGTACTTC. As protein: CASSPGTGTNYEQYF.

This clone was observed once. The chain combines TRBV11-3 with TRBJ2-3, with 7 bases that match TRBD2. There are 15 residues in the CDR3. V lost 1 base and J lost 4; bases outside the gene matches: 5. Germline V gene lookup returns CDR1 SGHNT and CDR2 YENEEA. CDR3 DNA: TGTGCCAGCAGCTTAGTGGCGGGAGCATCAGATACGCAGTATTTT. It translates to CASSLVAGASDTQYF.

This clone appeared once. The chain employs TRBV5-1 and TRBJ2-7, with 9 bases matching TRBD2. Trimming removed 2 bases from V and 1 base from J; junction bases left unmatched: 4. Germline V gene sequence: CDR1 SGHRS, CDR2 YFSETQ. This CDR3 spans 15 amino acids. The CDR3 bases are TGCGCCAGCAGCTTAGGGCTAGCGGGATCCTACGAGCAGTACTTC. Amino acids: CASSLGLAGSYEQYF.

The chain carries TRBV6-1 and TRBJ1-1; a possible D gene is TRBD1 (6 bases). The CDR3 has 12 amino acids. Germline-derived CDR1 and CDR2 are MNHNS and SASEGT. The V end lost 7 bases, the J end lost 11 bases, and 17 bases lay between the germline ends. In nucleotides, the CDR3 is TGTGCCAGCACCCAAGGGGGGAGGGCCGCTTTCTTT. This codes for CASTQGGRAAFF.

Notes on this clone: The sample carries other DNA sequences with the same CDR3. The gene calls are TRBV5-6 and TRBJ2-7; D remains ambiguous. V lost 3 bases to trimming and J lost 4 bases, with 5 bases between them. This CDR3 has 11 amino acids. Germline CDR1 and CDR2: SGHDT and YYEEEE. The CDR3, as DNA: TGTGCCAGCAGCTACTCTTACGAGCAGTACTTC. It encodes CASSYSYEQYF.

The chain carries TRBV19 and TRBJ2-7; the D gene is possibly TRBD2 (5 bases). This CDR3 has 18 amino acids. V lost 2 bases to trimming and J lost 0 bases, with 20 bases between them. CDR1 and CDR2 (germline): LNHDA, SQIVND (reference sequence). The CDR3 DNA is TGTGCCAGTAGTATAACGGGAACGGATGCTACTTTCTCCTACGAGCAGTACTTC. As protein: CASSITGTDATFSYEQYF.

The V and J genes are TRBV6-1 and TRBJ2-7; 10 bases line up with TRBD2. Germline V lookup: CDR1 MNHNS, CDR2 SASEGT. The CDR3 totals 14 residues. After removal of 5 bases from V and 3 bases from J, the junction contained 4 bases not matched to a gene. The CDR3 DNA reads TGTGCCAGCAGTTCCCTAGCGGGAGTCTACGAGCAGTACTTC. Protein: CASSSLAGVYEQYF.

The rearrangement links TRBV2 to TRBJ1-2, with D perhaps TRBD1 (6 bases). The V gene's germline CDR1 is SNHLY and CDR2 FYNNEI. V lost 0 bases to trimming and J lost 2 bases, with 16 bases between them. CDR3 length: 17 amino acids. The CDR3 region has the DNA TGTGCCAGCAGTGAAGCCCAGGGGCGGTTGGGGAACTATGGCTACACCTTC. The encoded protein is CASSEAQGRLGNYGYTF.

V usage is TRBV10-3 and J usage is TRBJ2-7, with TRBD1 matching over 8 bases. Germline-derived CDR1 and CDR2 are ENHRY and SYGVKD. The CDR3 covers 13 residues. V shed 8 bases, J shed 2 bases, and the junction held 5 bases outside the gene matches. CDR3 DNA sequence: TGTGCCATCGCCAGGACAGGGACCTACGAGCAGTACTTC. Its translation is CAIARTGTYEQYF.

The table lists this clone with a few counts. CDR3 sequence: CATRGADNTEAFF. CDR3 sequence (DNA): TGCGCCACCAGGGGGGCAGACAACACTGAAGCTTTCTTT. The chain links TRBV10-2 to TRBJ1-1; 7 bases fit TRBD1. The V segment lost 10 bases and the J segment 2 bases; nucleotides outside the gene matches: 7. This CDR3 is built from 13 residues. Germline assignment: CDR1 WSHSY and CDR2 SAAADI.

This clone was counted once. The chain employs TRBV9 and TRBJ2-3; no firm D call. Germline CDR1 SGDLS, CDR2 YYNGEE. The CDR3 sequence is 14 residues long. V lost 1 base and J 0 bases, leaving 6 bases between the germline ends. In DNA form, the CDR3 reads TGTGCCAGCAGCGTAAGCTCGAGCACAGATACGCAGTATTTT. Translating gives CASSVSSSTDTQYF.

CDR3 loop: CASSLGRGGTYEQYF. CDR3 in DNA: TGTGCCAGCAGCTTAGGCAGGGGAGGGACCTACGAGCAGTACTTC. The chain couples TRBV11-3 to TRBJ2-7, with D possibly matching TRBD2 (7 bases). The CDR3 extends over 15 amino acids. CDR1 is SGHNT and CDR2 is YENEEA in the germline V gene. V was pared by 1 base and J by 2 bases, with 12 bases between.